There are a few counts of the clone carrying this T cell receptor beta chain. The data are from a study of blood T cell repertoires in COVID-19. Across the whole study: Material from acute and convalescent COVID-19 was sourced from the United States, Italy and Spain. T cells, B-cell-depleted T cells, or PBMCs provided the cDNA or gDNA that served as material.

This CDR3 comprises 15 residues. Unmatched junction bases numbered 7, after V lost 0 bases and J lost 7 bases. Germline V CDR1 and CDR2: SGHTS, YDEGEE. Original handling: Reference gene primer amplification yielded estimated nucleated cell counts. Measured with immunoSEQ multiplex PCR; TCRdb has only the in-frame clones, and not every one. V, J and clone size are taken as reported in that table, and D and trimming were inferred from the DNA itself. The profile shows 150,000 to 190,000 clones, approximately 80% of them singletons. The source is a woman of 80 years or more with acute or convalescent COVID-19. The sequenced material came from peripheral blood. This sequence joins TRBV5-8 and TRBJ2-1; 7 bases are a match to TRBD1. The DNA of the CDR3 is TGTGCCAGCAGCTTGGGAGACAGGGTTATGAATGAGCAGTTCTTC. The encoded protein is CASSLGDRVMNEQFF.